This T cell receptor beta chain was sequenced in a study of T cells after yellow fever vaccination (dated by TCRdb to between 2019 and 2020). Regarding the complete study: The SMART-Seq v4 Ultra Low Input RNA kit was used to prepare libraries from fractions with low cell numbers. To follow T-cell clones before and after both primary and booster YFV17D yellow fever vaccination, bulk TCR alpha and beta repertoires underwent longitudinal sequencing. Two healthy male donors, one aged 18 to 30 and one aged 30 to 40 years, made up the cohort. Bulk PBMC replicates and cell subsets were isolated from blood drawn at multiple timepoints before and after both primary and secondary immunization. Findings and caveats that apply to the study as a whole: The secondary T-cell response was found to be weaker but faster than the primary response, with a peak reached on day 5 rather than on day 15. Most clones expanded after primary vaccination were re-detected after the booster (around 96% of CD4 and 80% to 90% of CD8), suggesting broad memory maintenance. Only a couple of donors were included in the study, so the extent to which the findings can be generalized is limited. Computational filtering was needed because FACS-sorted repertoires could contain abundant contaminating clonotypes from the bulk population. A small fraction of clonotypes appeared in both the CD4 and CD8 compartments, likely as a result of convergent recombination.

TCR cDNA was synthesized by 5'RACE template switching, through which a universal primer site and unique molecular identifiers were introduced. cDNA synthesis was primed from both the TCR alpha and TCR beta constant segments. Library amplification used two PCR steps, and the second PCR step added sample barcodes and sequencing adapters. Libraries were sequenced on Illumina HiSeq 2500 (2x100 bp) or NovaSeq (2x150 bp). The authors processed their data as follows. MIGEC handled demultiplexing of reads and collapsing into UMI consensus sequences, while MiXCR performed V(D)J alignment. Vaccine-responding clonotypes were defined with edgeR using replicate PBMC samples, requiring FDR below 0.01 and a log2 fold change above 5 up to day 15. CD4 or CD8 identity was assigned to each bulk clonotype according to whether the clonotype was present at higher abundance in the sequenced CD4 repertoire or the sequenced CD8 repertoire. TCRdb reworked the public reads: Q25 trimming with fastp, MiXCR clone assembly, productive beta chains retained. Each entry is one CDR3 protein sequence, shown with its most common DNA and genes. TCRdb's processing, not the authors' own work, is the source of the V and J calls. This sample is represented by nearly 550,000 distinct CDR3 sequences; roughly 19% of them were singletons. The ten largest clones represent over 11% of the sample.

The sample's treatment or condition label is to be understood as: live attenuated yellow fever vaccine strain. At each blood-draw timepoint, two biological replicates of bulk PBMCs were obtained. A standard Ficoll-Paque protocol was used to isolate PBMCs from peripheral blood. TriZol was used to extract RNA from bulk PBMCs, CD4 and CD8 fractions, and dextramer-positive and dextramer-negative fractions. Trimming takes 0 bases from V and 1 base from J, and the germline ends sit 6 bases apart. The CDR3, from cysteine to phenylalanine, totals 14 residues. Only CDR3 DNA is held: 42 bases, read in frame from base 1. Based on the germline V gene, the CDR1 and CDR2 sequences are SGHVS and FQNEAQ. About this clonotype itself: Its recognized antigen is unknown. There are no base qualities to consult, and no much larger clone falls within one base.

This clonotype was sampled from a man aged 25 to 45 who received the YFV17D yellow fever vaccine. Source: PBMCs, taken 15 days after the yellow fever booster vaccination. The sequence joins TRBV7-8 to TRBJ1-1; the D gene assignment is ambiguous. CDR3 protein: CASSLALQNTEAFF. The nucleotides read TGTGCCAGCAGCTTAGCGTTACAGAACACTGAAGCTTTCTTT.